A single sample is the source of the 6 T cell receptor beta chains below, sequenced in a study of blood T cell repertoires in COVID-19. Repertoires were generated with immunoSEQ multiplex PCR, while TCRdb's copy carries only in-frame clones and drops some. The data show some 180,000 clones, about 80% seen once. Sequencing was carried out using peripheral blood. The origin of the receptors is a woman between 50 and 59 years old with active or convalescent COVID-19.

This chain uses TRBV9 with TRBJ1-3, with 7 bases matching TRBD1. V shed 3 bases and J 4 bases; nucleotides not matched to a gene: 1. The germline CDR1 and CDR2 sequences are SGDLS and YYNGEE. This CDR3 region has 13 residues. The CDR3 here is CASSEQGGNTIYF. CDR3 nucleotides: TGTGCCAGCAGCGAACAGGGGGGAAACACCATATATTTT.

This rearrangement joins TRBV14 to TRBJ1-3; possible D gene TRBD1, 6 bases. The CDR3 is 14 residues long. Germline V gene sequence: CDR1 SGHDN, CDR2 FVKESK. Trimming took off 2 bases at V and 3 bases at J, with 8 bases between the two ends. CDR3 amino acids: CASSQNRVGNTIYF. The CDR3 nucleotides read TGTGCCAGCAGCCAAAACAGGGTTGGAAACACCATATATTTT. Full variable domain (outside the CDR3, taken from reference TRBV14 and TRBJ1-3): EAGVTQFPSHSVIEKGQTVTLRCDPISGHDNLYWYRRVMGKEIKFLLHFVKESKQDESGMPNNRFLAERTGGTYSTLKVQPAELEDSGVYFCASSQNRVGNTIYFGEGSWLTVV.

The CDR3 sequence is CASSVSGTGGVFEQFF. The CDR3 coding sequence is TGTGCCAGCAGCGTATCCGGGACAGGGGGCGTTTTTGAGCAGTTCTTC. The V gene is TRBV11-2, the J gene TRBJ2-1; 12 bases fit TRBD1. V trimming: 5 bases; J trimming: 9 bases; junction bases outside the gene matches: 11. Looked up from germline, CDR1 is SGHAT and CDR2 is FQNNGV. The CDR3 runs 16 residues.

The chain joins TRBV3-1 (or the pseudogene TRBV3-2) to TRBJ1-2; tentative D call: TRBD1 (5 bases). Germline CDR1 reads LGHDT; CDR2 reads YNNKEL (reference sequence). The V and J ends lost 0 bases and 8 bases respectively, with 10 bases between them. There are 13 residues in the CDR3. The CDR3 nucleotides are TGTGCCAGCAGCCAAGAATCTCGGGGGGGCTACACCTTC. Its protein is CASSQESRGGYTF.

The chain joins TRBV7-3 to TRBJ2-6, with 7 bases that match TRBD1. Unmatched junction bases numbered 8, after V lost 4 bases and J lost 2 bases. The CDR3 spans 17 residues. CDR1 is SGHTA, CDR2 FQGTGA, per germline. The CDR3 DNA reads TGTGCCAGCAGCTCAACTCTCAGGGGGACTGGGGCCAACGTCCTGACTTTC. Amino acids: CASSSTLRGTGANVLTF.

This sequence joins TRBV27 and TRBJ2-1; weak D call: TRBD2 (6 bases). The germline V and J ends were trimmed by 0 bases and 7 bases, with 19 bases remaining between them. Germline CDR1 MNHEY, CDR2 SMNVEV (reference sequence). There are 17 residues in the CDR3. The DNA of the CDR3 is TGTGCCAGCAGTTTATCGTTGCGGGGACGACCGGAAAATGAGCAGTTCTTC. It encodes CASSLSLRGRPENEQFF.